This TCR beta chain was recovered during a study of cytomegalovirus exposure and HLA in healthy donors (dated by TCRdb to the late 2010s). Background for the entire study: An earlier analysis of roughly 610 of the donors reported approximately 280 Gb of sequence data and around 110 million unique TCR beta sequences obtained from some 170 million T cells. About 330 gigabases of sequencing data and around 80 million unique TCR sequences made up an early release that covered fewer than 650 HLA-typed donors. Among the roughly 410 genotyped donors, approximately 76% belonged to the genetic ancestry cluster associated with self-reported Caucasian donors. The study aimed to test whether signatures of past pathogen exposure could be identified by cataloging public T cell receptors. The study used immunosequencing to profile the T cell repertoires of several hundred subjects and linked those repertoires to cytomegalovirus serostatus. In addition to the first cohort of several hundred subjects, a separate validation cohort of 120 different subjects was used. To predict cytomegalovirus infection status, the study combined high-throughput TCR immunosequencing, statistical association of individual TCRs with disease status, and machine learning. In a later analysis, previously published TCR beta repertoires from about 670 donors were re-analyzed and high-resolution HLA genotyping was added so that TCR occurrence patterns could be studied. Rather than using new phenotypic data, the later analysis identified candidate immune exposures from TCR beta sequences and from how often those sequences occurred across donors. In an earlier analysis of about 590 of the donors, high-throughput TCR beta sequencing was used to judge whether each TCR beta V gene segment behaved as functional or pseudogenic. Alongside the repertoire data, information on donor age, sex, ethnicity and CMV serostatus was compiled. A later genetic analysis used genome-wide SNP genotypes for about 60% of the roughly 700 donors, treating that subset as a discovery cohort. All discovery cohort repertoires had been generated on a single sequencing platform. Class I and class II HLA loci were covered by the typing at four-digit resolution. Typing coverage varied by locus: 629-630 donors for A, B, C, DRB1 and DQB1; some 520 for DQA1; approximately 570 for DPA1; approximately 490 for DPB1. About five DR-DQ haplotypes were handled as single units for association and clustering because linkage in the cohort was strong. On average, roughly 250,000 unique TCR beta nucleotide sequences were sequenced per donor among about 400 genotyped donors of the cohort, with 15% to 20% of those sequences being non-productive. Broad study findings and their caveats: Because HLA typing was unavailable for some donors at each locus, only the typed subset was used in association tests. The presence/absence analyses assumed that sequencing depth was roughly uniform across donors, and that assumption may not be true. The authors suggested that the approach could potentially be generalized to other disease states and immunological phenotypes. In an earlier analysis of some 500 of the donors, most TCR beta V segments appeared in productive rearrangements about 87% or about 30% of the time, broadly matching IMGT annotations. In vitro tests confirmed that a few of the cytomegalovirus-associated TCR beta chains recognize cytomegalovirus antigens. A cluster of highly shared sequence variants was judged likely to be a technical artifact of the sequencing pipeline. Immune exposure information for the cohort was limited to CMV serostatus. In the study, around 160 TCR beta chains were listed as associated with cytomegalovirus. A later analysis found that most CMV-associated TCR beta chains appeared HLA-restricted, with HLA associations seemingly driven largely by CMV exposure. Specific HLA alleles were associated with 16,951 TCR beta sequences at a false discovery rate of 0.05 in a later analysis. Linkage disequilibrium might explain the correlated functional status among segregating V segments, but an unknown experimental factor could not be ruled out. When HLA alleles, especially DR and DQ, strongly co-occurred, TCR associations were difficult to assign to individual alleles. In a later analysis, HLA-associated TCR beta chains were found to be more clonally expanded and to have lower generation probabilities than equally common non-associated chains. V-gene and J-gene trimming of TCR beta chains was associated with a missense DCLRE1C variant in a later genetic analysis, and the association was replicated in an independent cohort. In a later analysis, the rate of TCR association differed among HLA loci, with DRB1 alleles having the most associated TCRs and HLA-C alleles having the fewest. The cohort was sequenced for TCR beta chains only, and without alpha or paired-chain data the features that could be detected were limited. While some public TCRs were present in many individuals, most TCR sequences turned up only very rarely across donors. A further reported finding was that TCR beta sequences accurately predicted the HLA-A and HLA-B alleles for most subjects in the first cohort. Cytomegalovirus status was reported to be diagnosed by the classifier with high specificity and sensitivity in both the original and validation cohorts. The earlier analysis of fewer than 750 of the donors excluded roughly 17 rarely observed V segments, including chromosome 9 orphons, because counts were too low. A later analysis reported that several top co-occurrence clusters appeared linked to parvovirus B19, influenza, CMV and Epstein-Barr virus. A later genetic analysis reported fewer N-insertions in productive TCRs among donors in an Asian-associated ancestry cluster than the approximately 700-donor mean.

There are a few counts of this clone. There is no known antigen for this receptor. Within one base of it there is no much larger clone, and no base qualities were kept. In total, fewer than 750 healthy bone marrow donors made up the cohort. All cohort members were sampled while nominally healthy, although unrecorded immune exposures were likely present. The donor tested CMV seronegative, placing the donor among the 350 or so seronegative members of the cohort. A peripheral blood sample was collected from each donor, and TCR beta sequencing was performed on peripheral blood mononuclear cells. Genomic DNA was extracted from the blood cell samples with the Qiagen DNeasy Blood Extraction Kit. Library prep was done by the immunoSEQ multiplex PCR assay. The multiplex PCR relied on a mix of 60 forward primers for TCR Vbeta segments and 13 reverse primers for TCR Jbeta segments. A multiplex PCR assay on genomic DNA amplified the CDR3 region of rearranged TCR beta genes. The Illumina HiSeq System was used to sequence the amplified TCR beta libraries as 87-base-pair reads. Per the source publication's procedure: In a later analysis, around 80 million unique TCR beta chains were counted across the 500 to 850 repertoires, and around 10 million of these chains were shared by at least two donors. Raw reads were error-corrected and collapsed into unique sequences by a nearest-neighbor algorithm in which closely related sequences were merged to remove PCR and sequencing errors. V, D and J gene segments were assigned by aligning CDR3 sequences to IMGT reference sequences. Each retained sequence needed at least a six-nucleotide match to both a V gene segment and a J gene segment. Rearrangements were called productive when the CDR3 lacked stop codons and stayed in frame with V and J; all others were non-productive. CDR3 was defined by IMGT convention, running from the second conserved V-encoded cysteine to the conserved J-encoded phenylalanine. In an earlier analysis of 587 of the donors, sequences lacking an unambiguous match to a single V gene segment were excluded. In an earlier analysis of 450 to 700 of the donors, V segments were called functional above 56.7% productive rearrangements and were called segregating when the between-donor standard deviation exceeded 5%. A statistical classification framework was developed to diagnose cytomegalovirus status using the catalog of TCR beta chain sequences. V and J gene assignment, in a later analysis, came from comparing TCR nucleotide sequences with IMGT/GENE-DB human TR gene sequences. The TCRdist pipeline was used in a later analysis to assign CDR3 sequences and most-parsimonious VDJ recombination scenarios. In a later analysis, each TCR beta chain was defined by its CDR3 amino acid sequence together with its V-gene family, and reads without a unique V-gene family were excluded. To address suspected cross-contamination and a sequencing artifact, a later analysis removed around 590 highly shared, low-generation-probability nucleotide sequences. In a later analysis, a clonal expansion index was calculated for each public chain from normalized within-repertoire ranks of inferred template counts. In a later analysis, generation probabilities were computed using a VDJ recombination model fitted to out-of-frame rearrangements, and the results were checked against IGoR. A later analysis scored TCR-TCR, TCR-HLA and TCR-CMV co-occurrence with hypergeometric tests, applying a repertoire-size bias correction to TCR pairs. A later analysis estimated false discovery rates by permuting HLA or CMV assignments 20 times. In a later analysis, co-occurring TCRs were grouped using DBSCAN, and TCRdist sequence similarity was added for clustering within HLA-allele-positive subsets. For co-occurrence clustering, repertoires with fewer than 30,000 or more than 120,000 public chains were excluded, along with five repertoires with anomalous nucleotide sharing. Here the immuneACCESS table is served through TCRdb, limited to in-frame sequences with V and J called. Missing clones are a known gap in these copies; in checked studies unresolved V genes cover under half, and the rest lacks a known reason. The V and J calls and clone size come from that table; D and trimming were worked out from the DNA. A total of about 180,000 clones appear in this sample, approximately 80% of them only once. The ten most abundant clones make up roughly 0.5% of the sample.

The specimen was PBMCs. The sequence was collected from a woman in her fifties or sixties in good health and CMV-seronegative.

CDR3 loop: CASSLVVRGNGETQYF. The sequenced DNA is TGCGCCAGCAGCTTGGTCGTCAGGGGGAATGGGGAGACCCAGTACTTC. This sequence uses TRBV5-1 and TRBJ2-5; a stretch of 7 junction bases matches TRBD1. Trimming leaves V shorter by 0 bases and J shorter by 5 bases, with the junction holding 10 bases beyond the gene matches. The CDR3 holds 16 amino acids from the cysteine to the phenylalanine. The read is trimmed to its CDR3 DNA, 48 bases read in frame from base 1. For CDR1 and CDR2, the germline V gene lists SGHRS and YFSETQ.